This TCR beta chain was observed in a study of regulatory T cells in long-lasting Graves disease (dated by TCRdb to the early 2020s). With regard to the full study: In the newly diagnosed Graves' disease group, patients had been taking antithyroid drugs for less than 3 months. Patients with persistent Graves' disease were compared with patients with newly diagnosed Graves' disease using TCR sequencing and RNA sequencing of peripheral blood. The study was conducted in China and was registered as a clinical trial. TCR sequencing covered 13 persistent and approximately 20 newly diagnosed Graves' disease patients, around 33 samples in total. What the study reported, not specific to this receptor: Lower TCR Shannon entropy and fewer highly expanded clones were observed in persistent Graves' disease patients than in newly diagnosed patients, which suggested clonal expansion. The study examined only peripheral blood because the primary lesion, thyroid tissue, could not be accessed. A larger number of public clonotypes was shared among persistent patients (approximately 3,000) than among newly diagnosed patients (more than 850). Preferential use of TRBV28, TRBJ1-2 and TRBJ2-5 was observed in persistent disease, whereas TRBV20-1 and TRBJ2-1 were favored in newly diagnosed disease. As a limitation, the authors acknowledged that the small sample size may reduce accuracy. Only the TCR beta chain was sequenced and analyzed.

In its sample, this clonotype was seen many times. Its cognate antigen has yet to be identified. No base quality information exists; no much larger clone differs at one position. This sample's time point label indicates: newly diagnosed GD, antithyroid drugs for less than 3 months. RNA was extracted from PBMCs in TRIzol for both TCR sequencing and RNA sequencing. Graves' disease was diagnosed according to American Thyroid Association guidelines. Recruitment of patients was carried out at an endocrinology department in Xi'an, China. Each patient gave 9 to 10 milliliters of peripheral blood, collected in an EDTA anticoagulant tube. Ficoll Paque Plus density gradient separation was used to isolate PBMCs, and no further T cell sorting was done. RNA quality was checked with an Agilent 2100 Bioanalyzer and agarose gel, and concentration with a NanoDrop 2000. Trimmed from V: 4 bases; trimmed from J: 5 bases; junction bases lacking a gene match: 5. From the cysteine up to the phenylalanine, the CDR3 has a length of 15 residues. The only DNA kept is the CDR3, 45 bases in frame from the first base.

Receptors were amplified or captured by multiplex PCR. TCRdb records Illumina HiSeq 4000 as the sequencer. iRepertoire HTBI primers and Arm-PCR amplification of CDR3 regions were used to construct TCR beta libraries. Gel purification was performed on PCR products prior to sequencing. Regarding the original processing steps: Gene usage analysis of CDR3 amino acid clonotypes relied on the roughly 58 TRBV and 14 TRBJ segments identified across samples. Filtered high-quality paired reads were merged into contigs using COPE and FqMerger. BLAST was used to align contigs to the IMGT TRBV, TRBD and TRBJ reference genes, and CDR3 was defined following IMGT. Highly expanded clones were defined as clonotypes with a frequency above 0.1%. Shannon entropy served as the measure of repertoire diversity, while the Gini coefficient captured V-J evenness. A clonotype was considered public if more than one individual shared it. TCRdb trimmed the raw reads at Q25, called clones with MiXCR and kept productive beta chains. Merged by CDR3 protein, the rows form single entries marked with the most common genes and DNA. TCRdb, not the original authors, processed these V and J calls. Within this sample are about 440,000 distinct CDR3 sequences, with just under 15% of them counted one time only. The top ten constitute around 15% of the sample.

These same data were also listed under a study on T cells in Graves' hyperthyroidism and ophthalmopathy. Looking at the second paper: Stable Graves' hyperthyroidism was defined as no progression to ophthalmopathy during 18 months of follow-up. Hyperthyroidism patients were newly diagnosed, had a disease duration of under 2 months, and were aged 18 to 65 years. Patients with uncontrolled infections, other autoimmune diseases, pregnancy or lactation were excluded. Diagnoses relied on clinical symptoms, serum thyroxine and TRAb, thyroid ultrasound and orbital computed tomography. For the first round of RT-PCR on the TCR CDR3, the HTBI primer set was used together with the Qiagen OneStep RT-PCR kit. Blood samples also contained most of the expanded thyroid clonotypes (frequency above 0.001), which suggests that blood repertoires may reflect thyroid immune responses. A 13 V-J signature model separated ophthalmopathy from stable hyperthyroidism, with 87.88% sensitivity and roughly 81% specificity in cross-validation and 80%/75% in testing. In validation, the model predicted progression to ophthalmopathy a median of approximately 6.6 months before onset, with about 70% sensitivity and roughly 79% specificity. TCR V-J signatures able to tell the groups apart were searched for in a discovery cohort of some 97 patients, of whom about 40 had Graves' ophthalmopathy and about 55 had stable Graves' hyperthyroidism. Whether ophthalmopathy could be predicted prospectively was tested in an independent validation cohort made up of 18 to 20 hyperthyroidism patients plus 17 patients who later progressed to ophthalmopathy. The 100 discovery patients were randomly split 7:3 into training and test sets. In addition, the study compared T-cell repertoires in thyroid tissue and in blood from five to seven Graves' hyperthyroidism patients. Following sampling, methimazole starting at 30 mg daily was given to hyperthyroidism patients, and high-dose intravenous methylprednisolone was given to ophthalmopathy patients. Libraries were constructed in a second round of multiplex PCR, after which size selection and purification were performed. The libraries were sequenced on an Illumina HiSeq2000 using paired-end 100 bp reads. SOAPnuke was used to process the raw data, with reads discarded if the reads contained adapters or uncalled bases, had a mean Phred below 15, or lacked an exact constant-primer or identifier match. COPE v1.2.5 was used to merge the high-quality paired reads, and each unique nucleotide sequence was defined as a clonotype. MiTCR v1.1 was used to align clonotypes to the IMGT TRBV, TRBD and TRBJ reference segments. Analysis was restricted to V-J combinations with a frequency above 0.0001, which covered just over 98% of repertoires. The TCS score was defined as F50 (clonal expansion) divided by E x V (chaos), with BLOSUM62-based TCRdist calculated between CDR3 peptides within each V-J. Welch's t-statistics and random forest reduced 500 to 550 V-J features to around 14, which were used in a naive Bayes classifier (R e1071). Sample size was not statistically predetermined, and investigators were not blinded to group allocation. The paper describes TCR Vbeta CDR3 sequencing of 135 peripheral blood samples, made up of 43 ophthalmopathy patients, some 80 hyperthyroidism patients and roughly 17 progressor patients.

The starting material was peripheral blood mononuclear cells (PBMCs), obtained at new diagnosis, from a patient treated with antithyroid drugs. Recombination connected TRBV12-3 or TRBV12-4 to TRBJ2-3, with 11 bases matching TRBD2. This sequence originates from a woman in her thirties with Graves disease. Donor details come from another sample of the same person, matched by shared clones. CDR3 reads: CASSSLGTSGDTQYF. The nucleotide sequence is given as TGTGCCAGCAGTTCACTAGGGACTAGCGGAGATACGCAGTATTTT.